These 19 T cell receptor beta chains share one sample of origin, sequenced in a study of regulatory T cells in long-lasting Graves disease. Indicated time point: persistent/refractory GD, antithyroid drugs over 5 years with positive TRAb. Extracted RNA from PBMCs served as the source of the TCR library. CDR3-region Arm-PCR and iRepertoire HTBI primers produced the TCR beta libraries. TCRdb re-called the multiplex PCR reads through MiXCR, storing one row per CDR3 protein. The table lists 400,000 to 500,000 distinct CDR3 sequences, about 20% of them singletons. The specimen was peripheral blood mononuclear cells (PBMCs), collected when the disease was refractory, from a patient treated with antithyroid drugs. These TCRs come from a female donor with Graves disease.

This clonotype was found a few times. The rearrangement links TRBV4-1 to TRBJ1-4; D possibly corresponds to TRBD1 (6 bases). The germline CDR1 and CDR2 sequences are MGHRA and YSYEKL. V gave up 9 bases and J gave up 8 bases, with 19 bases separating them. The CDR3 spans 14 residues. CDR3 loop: CASRFTGPGEKLFF. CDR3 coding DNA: TGCGCCAGTCGATTCACAGGGCCTGGCGAAAAACTGTTTTTT.

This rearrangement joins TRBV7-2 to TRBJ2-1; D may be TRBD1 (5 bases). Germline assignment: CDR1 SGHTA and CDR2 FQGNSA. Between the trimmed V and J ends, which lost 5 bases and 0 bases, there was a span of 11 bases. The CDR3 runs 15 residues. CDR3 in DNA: TGTGCCAGCAGCCTCGACAGAACCTCCTACAATGAGCAGTTCTTC. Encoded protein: CASSLDRTSYNEQFF.

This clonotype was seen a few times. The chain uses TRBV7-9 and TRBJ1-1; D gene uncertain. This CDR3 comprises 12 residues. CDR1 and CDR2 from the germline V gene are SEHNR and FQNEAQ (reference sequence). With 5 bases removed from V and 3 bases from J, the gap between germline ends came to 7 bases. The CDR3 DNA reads TGTGCCAGCAGCCGCGGCTACACTGAAGCTTTCTTT. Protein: CASSRGYTEAFF. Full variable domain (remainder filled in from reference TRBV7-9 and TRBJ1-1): DTGVSQNPRHKITKRGQNVTFRCDPISEHNRLYWYRQTLGQGPEFLTYFQNEAQLEKSRLLSDRFSAERPKGSFSTLEIQRTEQGDSAMYLCASSRGYTEAFFGQGTRLTVV.

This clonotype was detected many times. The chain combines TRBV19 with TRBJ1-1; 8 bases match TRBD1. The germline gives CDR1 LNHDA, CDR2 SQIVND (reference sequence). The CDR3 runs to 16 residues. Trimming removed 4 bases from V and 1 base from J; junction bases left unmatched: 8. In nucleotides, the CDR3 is TGTGCCAGTAGTACCCTTACCGGGACAGGGAACACTGAAGCTTTCTTT. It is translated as CASSTLTGTGNTEAFF.

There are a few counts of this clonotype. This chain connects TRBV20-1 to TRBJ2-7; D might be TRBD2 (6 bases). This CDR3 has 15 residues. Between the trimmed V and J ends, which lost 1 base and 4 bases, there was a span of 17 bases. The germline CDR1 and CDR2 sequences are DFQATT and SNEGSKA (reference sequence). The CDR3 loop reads CSARGRGPGVYEQYF. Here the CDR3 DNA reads TGCAGTGCTAGAGGGAGGGGCCCTGGGGTATACGAGCAGTACTTC.

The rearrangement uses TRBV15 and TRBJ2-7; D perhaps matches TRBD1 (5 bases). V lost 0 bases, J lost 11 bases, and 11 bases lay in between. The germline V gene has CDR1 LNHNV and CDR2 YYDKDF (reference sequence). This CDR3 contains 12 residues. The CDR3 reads CATSRDADKEYF. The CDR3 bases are TGTGCCACCAGCAGAGATGCGGACAAGGAGTACTTC.

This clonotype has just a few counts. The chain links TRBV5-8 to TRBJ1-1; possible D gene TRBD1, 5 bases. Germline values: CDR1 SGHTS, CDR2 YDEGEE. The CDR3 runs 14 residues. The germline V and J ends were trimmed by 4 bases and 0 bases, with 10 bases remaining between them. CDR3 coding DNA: TGTGCCAGCAGCCGACAGATCATGAACACTGAAGCTTTCTTT. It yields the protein CASSRQIMNTEAFF.

CDR3 DNA sequence: TGTGCCAGCAGCGGGGGGGACAGCGAAGCTTTCTTT. This encodes CASSGGDSEAFF. The chain employs TRBV11-1 and TRBJ1-1; TRBD1 aligns across 7 bases. The V gene's germline CDR1 is SGHAT and CDR2 FQDESV (reference sequence). The V and J ends lost 5 bases and 8 bases, in that order; junction bases with no gene match: 5. CDR3 length: 12 amino acids.

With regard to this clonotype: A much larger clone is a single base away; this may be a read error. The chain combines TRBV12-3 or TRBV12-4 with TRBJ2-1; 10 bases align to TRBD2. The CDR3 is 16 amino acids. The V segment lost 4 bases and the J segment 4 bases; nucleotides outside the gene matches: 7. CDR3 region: CASSSCLAGDYNEQFF. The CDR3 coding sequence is TGTGCCAGCAGTTCCTGTCTAGCGGGAGATTACAATGAGCAGTTCTTC.

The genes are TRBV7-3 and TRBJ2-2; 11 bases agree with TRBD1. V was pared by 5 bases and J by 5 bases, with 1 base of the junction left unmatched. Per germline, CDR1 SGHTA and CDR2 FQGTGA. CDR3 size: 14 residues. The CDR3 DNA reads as TGTGCCAGCAGCGGGACAGGGGGTACCGGGGAGCTGTTTTTT. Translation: CASSGTGGTGELFF.

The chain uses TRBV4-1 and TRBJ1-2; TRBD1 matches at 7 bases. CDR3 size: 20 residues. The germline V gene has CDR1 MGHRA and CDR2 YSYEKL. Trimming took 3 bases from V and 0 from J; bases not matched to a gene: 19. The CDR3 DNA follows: TGCGCCAGCAGCCAGCCTGAAGGCGTAGTCTTACAGGGGTCTAACTATGGCTACACCTTC. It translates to CASSQPEGVVLQGSNYGYTF.

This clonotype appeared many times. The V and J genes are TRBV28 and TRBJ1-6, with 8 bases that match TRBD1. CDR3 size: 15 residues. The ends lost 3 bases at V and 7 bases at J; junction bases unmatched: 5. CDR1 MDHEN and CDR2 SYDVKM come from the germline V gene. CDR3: CASSFSTGGNSPLHF. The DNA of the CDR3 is TGTGCCAGCAGTTTCTCAACAGGGGGAAATTCACCCCTCCACTTT.

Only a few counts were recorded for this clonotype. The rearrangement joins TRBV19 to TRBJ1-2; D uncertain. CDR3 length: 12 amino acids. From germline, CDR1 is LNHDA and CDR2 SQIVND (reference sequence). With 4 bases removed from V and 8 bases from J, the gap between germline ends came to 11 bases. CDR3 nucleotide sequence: TGTGCCAGTAGTAGGCCAGGCGGCGGCTACACCTTC. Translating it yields CASSRPGGGYTF.

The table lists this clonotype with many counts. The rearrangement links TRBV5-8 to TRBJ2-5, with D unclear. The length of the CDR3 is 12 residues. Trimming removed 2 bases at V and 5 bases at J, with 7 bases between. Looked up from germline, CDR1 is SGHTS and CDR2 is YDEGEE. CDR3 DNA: TGTGCCAGCAGCTTCATCAGGGAGACCCAGTACTTC. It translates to CASSFIRETQYF.

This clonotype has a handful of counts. As DNA, the CDR3 is TGTGCCAGCCACAGAAGGACAGACTACGAGCAGTACTTC. It specifies CASHRRTDYEQYF. The V call is TRBV7-2, the J call TRBJ2-7; D perhaps matches TRBD1 (6 bases). Germline CDR1 SGHTA, CDR2 FQGNSA. The length of the CDR3 is 13 residues. V gave up 8 bases and J gave up 3 bases, with 14 bases separating them.

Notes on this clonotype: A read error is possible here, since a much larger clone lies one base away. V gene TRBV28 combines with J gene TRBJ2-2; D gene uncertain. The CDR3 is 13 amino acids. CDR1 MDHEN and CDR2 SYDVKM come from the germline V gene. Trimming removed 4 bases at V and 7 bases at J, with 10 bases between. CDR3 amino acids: CASSSGHLGELFF. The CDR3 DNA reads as TGTGCCAGCAGTTCTGGCCACCTCGGGGAGCTGTTTTTT. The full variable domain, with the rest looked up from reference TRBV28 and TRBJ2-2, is DVKVTQSSRYLVKRTGEKVFLECVQDMDHENMFWYRQDPGLGLRLIYFSYDVKMKEKGDIPEGYSVSREKKERFSLILESASTNQTSMYLCASSSGHLGELFFGEGSRLTVL.

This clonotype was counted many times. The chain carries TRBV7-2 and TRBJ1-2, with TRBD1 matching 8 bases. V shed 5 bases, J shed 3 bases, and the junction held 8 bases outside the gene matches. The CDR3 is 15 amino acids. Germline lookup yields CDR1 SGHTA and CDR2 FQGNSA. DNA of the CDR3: TGTGCCAGCAGCCCCCAGGGGGCAATGTACTATGGCTACACCTTC. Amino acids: CASSPQGAMYYGYTF.

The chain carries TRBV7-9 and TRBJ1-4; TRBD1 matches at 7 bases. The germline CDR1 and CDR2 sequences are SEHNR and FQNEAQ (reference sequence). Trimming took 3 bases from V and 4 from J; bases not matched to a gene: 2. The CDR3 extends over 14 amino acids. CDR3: CASSFRDSNEKLFF. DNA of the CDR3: TGTGCCAGCAGCTTCCGGGACAGTAATGAAAAACTGTTTTTT.

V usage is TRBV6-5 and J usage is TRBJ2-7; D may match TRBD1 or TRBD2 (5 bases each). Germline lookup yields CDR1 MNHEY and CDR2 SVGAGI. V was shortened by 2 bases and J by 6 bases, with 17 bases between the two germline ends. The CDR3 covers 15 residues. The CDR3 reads CASSYARGTGVEQYF. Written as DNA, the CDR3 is TGTGCCAGCAGTTACGCGAGGGGCACAGGTGTCGAGCAGTACTTC.